This T cell receptor (beta chain) originates from a study of shared clonotypes between healthy human individuals. Sequencing was performed with immunoSEQ multiplex PCR; in TCRdb, only in-frame clones are kept and a portion is missing. The sample has fewer than 650,000 clones, about 79% seen once. The CDR3 has 19 amino acids. The V end lost 1 base, the J end lost 7 bases, and 26 bases lay between the germline ends. Germline-derived CDR1 and CDR2 are SGHNT and YENEEA. The clonotype originates from a woman in her 40s in good health. Some clones in this sample may be carry-over from other donors' samples. The sample taken for sequencing was PBMCs. The J gene is TRBJ2-1, the V gene TRBV11-3, with D possibly matching TRBD2 (6 bases). The CDR3 loop reads CASSLVGAVGGKNKNEQFF. The DNA for the CDR3 is TGTGCCAGCAGCTTAGTCGGGGCGGTGGGGGGAAAGAACAAAAATGAGCAGTTCTTC.